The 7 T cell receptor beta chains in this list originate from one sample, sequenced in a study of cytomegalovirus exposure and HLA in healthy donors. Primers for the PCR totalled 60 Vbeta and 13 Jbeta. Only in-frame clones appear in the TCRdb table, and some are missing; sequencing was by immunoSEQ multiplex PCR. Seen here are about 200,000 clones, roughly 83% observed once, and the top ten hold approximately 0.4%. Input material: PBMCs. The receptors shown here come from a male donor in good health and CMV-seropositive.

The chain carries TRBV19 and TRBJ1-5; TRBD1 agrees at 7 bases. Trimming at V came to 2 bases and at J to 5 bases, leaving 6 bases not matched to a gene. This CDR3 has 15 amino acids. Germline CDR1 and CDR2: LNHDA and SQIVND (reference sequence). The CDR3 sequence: CASSIRQGGDQPQHF. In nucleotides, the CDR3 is TGTGCCAGTAGTATAAGACAGGGAGGTGATCAGCCCCAGCATTTT.

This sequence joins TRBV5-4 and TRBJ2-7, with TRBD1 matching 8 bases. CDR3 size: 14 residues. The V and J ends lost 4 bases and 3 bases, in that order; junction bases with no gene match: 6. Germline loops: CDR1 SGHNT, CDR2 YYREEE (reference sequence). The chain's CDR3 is CASSTRTGSYEQYF. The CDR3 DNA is TGTGCCAGCAGCACACGGACAGGGAGCTACGAGCAGTACTTC.

The CDR3 DNA follows: TGTGCCAGCAGCGTTGACAGCTATGGCTACACCTTC. Encoded protein: CASSVDSYGYTF. The chain has TRBV2 and TRBJ1-2; possibly TRBD1 for D (5 bases). Germline assignment: CDR1 SNHLY and CDR2 FYNNEI. V lost 6 bases to trimming and J lost 4 bases, with 9 bases between them. This CDR3 has 12 amino acids.

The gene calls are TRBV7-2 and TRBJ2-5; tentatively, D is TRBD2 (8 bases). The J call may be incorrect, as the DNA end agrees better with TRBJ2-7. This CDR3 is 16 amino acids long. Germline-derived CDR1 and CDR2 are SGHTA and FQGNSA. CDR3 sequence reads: CASSLEAGAGGYEQYF. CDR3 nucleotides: TGTGCCAGCAGCTTAGAAGCGGGGGCAGGGGGGTACGAGCAGTACTTC.

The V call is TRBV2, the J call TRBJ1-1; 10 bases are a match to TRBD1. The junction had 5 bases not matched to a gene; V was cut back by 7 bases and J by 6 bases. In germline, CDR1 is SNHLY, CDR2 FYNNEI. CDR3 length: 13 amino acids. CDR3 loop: CASTGTGVSEAFF. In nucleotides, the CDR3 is TGTGCCAGCACCGGGACAGGGGTGTCTGAAGCTTTCTTT.

The CDR3 reads CAIREIDRAYPSGANVLTF. CDR3 nucleotide sequence: TGTGCCATCAGGGAGATCGACAGGGCCTATCCCTCTGGGGCCAACGTCCTGACTTTC. The chain employs TRBV10-3 and TRBJ2-6; 7 positions agree with TRBD1. Germline CDR1 is ENHRY and CDR2 is SYGVKD. V was clipped by 6 bases and J by 0 bases; unmatched bases: 14. CDR3 length: 19 amino acids.

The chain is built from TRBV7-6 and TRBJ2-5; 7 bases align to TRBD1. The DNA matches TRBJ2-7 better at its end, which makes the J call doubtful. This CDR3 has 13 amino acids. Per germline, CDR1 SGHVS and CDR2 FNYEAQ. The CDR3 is CASSLGTVYEQYF. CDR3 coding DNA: TGTGCCAGCAGCCTGGGGACAGTCTACGAGCAGTACTTC.